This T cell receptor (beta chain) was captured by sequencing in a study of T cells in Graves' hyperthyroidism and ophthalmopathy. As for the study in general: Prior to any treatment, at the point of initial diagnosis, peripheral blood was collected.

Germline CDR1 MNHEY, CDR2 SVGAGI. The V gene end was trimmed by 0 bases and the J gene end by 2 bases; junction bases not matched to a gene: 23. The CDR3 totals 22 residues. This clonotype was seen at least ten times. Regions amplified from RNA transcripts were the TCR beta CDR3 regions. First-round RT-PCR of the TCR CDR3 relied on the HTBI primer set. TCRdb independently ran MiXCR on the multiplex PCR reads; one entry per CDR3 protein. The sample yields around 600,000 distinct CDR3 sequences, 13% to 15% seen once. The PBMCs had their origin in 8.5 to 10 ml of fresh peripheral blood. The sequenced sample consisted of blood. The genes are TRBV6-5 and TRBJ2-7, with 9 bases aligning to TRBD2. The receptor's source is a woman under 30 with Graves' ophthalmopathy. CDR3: CASSYSMSRPQGSGRRTYEQYF. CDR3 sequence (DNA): TGTGCCAGCAGTTACTCGATGAGCCGGCCCCAAGGTAGCGGGAGACGTACCTACGAGCAGTACTTC.